These 24 T cell receptor beta chains were all obtained from the same sample, sequenced in a study of OX40 agonist ivuxolimab in advanced cancers. To prepare the library, the immunoSEQ multiplex PCR assay was applied. The table comes from immuneACCESS by way of TCRdb, which keeps in-frame sequences with V and J called. Part of the clones is missing from these tables; in studies checked, under half for an unresolved V gene and the rest for unknown reasons. Within this sample are tens of thousands of clones, with approximately 86% of them counted one time only. The ten largest clones take up 3.7% of the sample. The specimen was CD4+ or CD8+ T cells sorted from blood, collected in a trial of the OX40 agonist ivuxolimab. These receptors originate from an adult with an advanced solid tumor such as melanoma, head and neck, liver or kidney cancer.

This chain's CDR3 is CASIQRRETQYF. The CDR3 DNA follows: TGTGCCAGCATACAGAGGAGGGAGACCCAGTACTTC. V usage is TRBV2 and J usage is TRBJ2-5, with a tentative D call TRBD2 (5 bases). Looked up from germline, CDR1 is SNHLY and CDR2 is FYNNEI. V was trimmed by 7 bases and J by 5 bases, leaving 11 bases between them. CDR3 length: 12 residues. Variable domain in full (rest from reference TRBV2 and TRBJ2-5): EPEVTQTPSHQVTQMGQEVILRCVPISNHLYFYWYRQILGQKVEFLVSFYNNEISEKSEIFDDQFSVERPDGSNFTLKIRSTKLEDSAMYFCASIQRRETQYFGPGTRLLVL.

J is TRBJ1-1 and V is TRBV14; no definite D call. Germline loops: CDR1 SGHDN, CDR2 FVKESK. V was cut by 5 bases and J by 3 bases, with 13 bases left in between. The CDR3 totals 14 residues. The CDR3 here is CASSTHYRDTEAFF. CDR3 nucleotides: TGTGCCAGCAGCACCCATTACAGAGACACTGAAGCTTTCTTT. Based on the CDR3 plus reference TRBV14 and TRBJ1-1, the full variable domain is EAGVTQFPSHSVIEKGQTVTLRCDPISGHDNLYWYRRVMGKEIKFLLHFVKESKQDESGMPNNRFLAERTGGTYSTLKVQPAELEDSGVYFCASSTHYRDTEAFFGQGTRLTVV.

A remark on this clone: Other DNA sequences from this sample encode an identical CDR3 as well. The rearrangement joins TRBV27 to TRBJ1-5; 7 bases line up with TRBD1. CDR1 is MNHEY and CDR2 is SMNVEV in the germline V gene (reference sequence). The CDR3 runs to 16 residues. The J segment lost 5 bases and the V segment lost 7 bases, leaving 14 bases of the junction unmatched. In DNA, the CDR3 is TGTGCCAGCAAAGACACTCGACAGGGCGGTCATCAGCCCCAGCATTTT. This gives the protein CASKDTRQGGHQPQHF.

The chain joins TRBV28 to TRBJ2-3; 10 positions agree with TRBD2. The V and J ends lost 3 bases and 0 bases, in that order; junction bases with no gene match: 6. CDR1 MDHEN and CDR2 SYDVKM come from the germline V gene. The CDR3 covers 17 residues. The CDR3 region is CASSFPSGRASTDTQYF. The DNA for the CDR3 is TGTGCCAGCAGTTTCCCAAGCGGGAGGGCAAGCACAGATACGCAGTATTTT.

This clone was detected once. V gene TRBV19 combines with J gene TRBJ2-7; 8 bases are a match to TRBD2. The CDR3 loop spans 16 amino acids. CDR1 LNHDA and CDR2 SQIVND come from the germline V gene (reference sequence). V dropped 0 bases and J dropped 3; count of bases not matched to a gene: 7. The CDR3 sequence is CASSIDLASGFYEQYF. In nucleotides, the CDR3 is TGTGCCAGTAGTATAGATCTCGCTAGCGGGTTCTACGAGCAGTACTTC.

This chain links TRBV19 with TRBJ2-1; D possibly corresponds to TRBD1 (6 bases). This CDR3 comprises 13 residues. V was pared by 3 bases and J by 8 bases, with 11 bases between. Per the germline V gene, CDR1 is LNHDA and CDR2 is SQIVND (reference sequence). CDR3 protein: CASSISRGDEQFF. In DNA, the CDR3 is TGTGCCAGTAGTATCTCCAGGGGCGATGAGCAGTTCTTC.

This clone has just a few counts. The V call is TRBV20-1, the J call TRBJ1-3; unclear D gene. Germline assignment: CDR1 DFQATT and CDR2 SNEGSKA (reference sequence). V lost 3 bases and J lost 0, with 0 bases in between. CDR3 length: 11 amino acids. The CDR3 nucleotides read TGCAGTGCTAGCTCTGGAAACACCATATATTTT. Protein product: CSASSGNTIYF.

J is TRBJ2-7 and V is TRBV6-6; D gene uncertain. The V end lost 5 bases, the J end lost 3 bases, and 20 bases lay between the germline ends. This CDR3 has 16 amino acids. Germline V gene lookup returns CDR1 MNHNY and CDR2 SVGAGI (reference sequence). The CDR3 loop is CASSTQGRQPLYEQYF. The CDR3 DNA follows: TGTGCCAGCAGTACCCAAGGACGGCAACCTCTCTACGAGCAGTACTTC.

This clone was found once. The chain carries TRBV19 and TRBJ2-7; 11 bases match TRBD1. In germline, CDR1 is LNHDA, CDR2 SQIVND (reference sequence). V lost 5 bases and J lost 6; bases outside the gene matches: 3. CDR3 length: 13 amino acids. CDR3 sequence (DNA): TGTGCCAGTAGTCTGGACAGGGGGCGCGAGCAGTACTTC. This translates into CASSLDRGREQYF.

V gene TRBV2 combines with J gene TRBJ2-5; 7 bases are shared with TRBD1. The J call could be wrong; TRBJ2-7 is a better fit for the DNA end. The germline gives CDR1 SNHLY, CDR2 FYNNEI. This CDR3 is built from 14 residues. The CDR3 loop reads CASSGVPGGYEQYF. The CDR3, as DNA: TGTGCCAGCAGTGGAGTTCCAGGGGGATACGAGCAGTACTTC.

The J gene is TRBJ2-7, the V gene TRBV19; D not resolved. Germline CDR1 LNHDA, CDR2 SQIVND (reference sequence). The CDR3 runs 16 residues. V was shortened by 3 bases and J by 0 bases, with 15 bases between the two germline ends. Here the CDR3 DNA reads TGTGCCAGTAGTATCGGTGACTTTCCGAGCTCCTACGAGCAGTACTTC. This sequence encodes CASSIGDFPSSYEQYF.

The chain carries TRBV7-2 and TRBJ2-1, with TRBD2 identical over 10 bases. V trimming: 2 bases; J trimming: 9 bases; junction bases outside the gene matches: 4. This CDR3 region has 14 residues. Germline CDR1 SGHTA, CDR2 FQGNSA. The CDR3, as DNA: TGTGCCAGCAGCTTAAAGCTAGCGGGAGTTGAGCAGTTCTTC. This gives the protein CASSLKLAGVEQFF.

CDR3 protein: CASSSTGGYPNEQFF. In DNA, the CDR3 is TGTGCCAGCAGCTCGACAGGGGGCTATCCCAATGAGCAGTTCTTC. J is TRBJ2-1 and V is TRBV11-2, with 10 positions matching TRBD1. The CDR3 runs to 15 residues. Germline assignment: CDR1 SGHAT and CDR2 FQNNGV. V trimming: 4 bases; J trimming: 6 bases; junction bases outside the gene matches: 6.

The chain combines TRBV7-2 with TRBJ2-7; 7 nucleotides align to TRBD1. The CDR3 covers 14 residues. V gave up 5 bases and J gave up 6 bases; unmatched junction bases: 10. Germline CDR1 reads SGHTA; CDR2 reads FQGNSA. The CDR3 region has the DNA TGTGCCAGCAGCCCTCGACAGGGCACGGCCGAGCAGTACTTC. Amino acid sequence: CASSPRQGTAEQYF.

The chain has TRBV7-6 and TRBJ2-1, with TRBD2 identical over 12 bases. CDR3 size: 16 residues. CDR1 and CDR2 from the germline V gene are SGHVS and FNYEAQ. V shed 4 bases and J 5 bases; nucleotides not matched to a gene: 6. CDR3 sequence reads: CASSSRTSGIHNEQFF. CDR3 sequence (DNA): TGTGCCAGCAGCTCCCGGACTAGCGGGATCCACAATGAGCAGTTCTTC.

The rearrangement uses TRBV15 and TRBJ1-2; D is unresolved. Trimming pared 1 base from V and 1 base from J, leaving 7 bases between. Germline lookup yields CDR1 LNHNV and CDR2 YYDKDF (reference sequence). The CDR3 loop spans 14 amino acids. The CDR3 region is CATSRGQINYGYTF. DNA of the CDR3: TGTGCCACCAGCAGAGGGCAGATTAACTATGGCTACACCTTC.

The chain employs TRBV11-2 and TRBJ2-6; D is uncertain. CDR3 length: 14 residues. Germline CDR1 SGHAT, CDR2 FQNNGV. V was pared by 6 bases and J by 0 bases, with 6 bases between. For the CDR3, the DNA is TGTGCCAGCAGTTCAATCTCTGGGGCCAACGTCCTGACTTTC. It is translated as CASSSISGANVLTF.

For the CDR3, the DNA is TGCGCCAGCAGTGTAGCGGGAGTAAGCTACGAGCAGTACTTC. Translating it yields CASSVAGVSYEQYF. The chain has TRBV4-1 and TRBJ2-7; 9 bases are shared with TRBD2. Germline V gene data show CDR1 as MGHRA and CDR2 as YSYEKL. Losses at the gene ends were 6 bases for V and 3 bases for J; bases not matched to a gene: 6. CDR3 length: 14 residues.

V and J are TRBV16 and TRBJ2-4; TRBD1 matches 8 bases. Trimming removed 2 bases from V and 1 base from J; junction bases left unmatched: 1. CDR1 and CDR2 (germline): KGHSY, FQNENV. The CDR3 totals 15 residues. DNA of the CDR3: TGTGCCAGCAGCCAACAGGGGGCGGCCAAAAACATTCAGTACTTC. As protein: CASSQQGAAKNIQYF. The full variable domain, with the rest looked up from reference TRBV16 and TRBJ2-4, is GEEVAQTPKHLVRGEGQKAKLYCAPIKGHSYVFWYQQVLKNEFKFLISFQNENVFDETGMPKERFSAKCLPNSPCSLEIQATKLEDSAVYFCASSQQGAAKNIQYFGAGTRLSVL.

A word on this clone: A junction end diverges from the germline sequence, so it may reflect a read error. This chain connects TRBV7-7 to TRBJ2-3; 10 bases are shared with TRBD2. Germline V gives CDR1 SSHAT, CDR2 FNYEAQ (reference sequence). CDR3 length equals 16 residues. The DNA for the CDR3 is TGTGCTAGCAGCTTAGGCCCGGGACTAGCGACAGATACGCAGTATTTT. It is translated as CASSLGPGLATDTQYF.

This rearrangement joins TRBV30 to TRBJ2-1; 9 positions match TRBD2. CDR1 and CDR2 (germline): GTSNPN, SVGIG (reference sequence). The CDR3 consists of 15 residues. With V trimmed by 5 bases and J by 3 bases, 8 bases remained unmatched. CDR3: CAWGIGTSLYNEQFF. The DNA for the CDR3 is TGTGCCTGGGGAATCGGGACTAGCCTCTACAATGAGCAGTTCTTC.

The V gene is TRBV18, the J gene TRBJ1-1; TRBD1 might be the D (6 bases). Deletions cut 3 bases from V and 10 bases from J, with 12 bases between. The CDR3 is 12 amino acids. The germline CDR1 and CDR2 sequences are KGHSH and LQKENI. The CDR3 DNA reads TGTGCCAGCTCACCGGGGGGGCCTGGAGCTTTCTTT. As protein: CASSPGGPGAFF.

The V gene is TRBV11-3, the J gene TRBJ2-7; no definite D call. Germline CDR1 and CDR2: SGHNT and YENEEA. Trimming took 0 bases from V and 3 from J, leaving 3 bases between them. The CDR3 has 12 residues. CDR3 in amino acids: CASSLEDYEQYF. The CDR3 DNA follows: TGTGCCAGCAGCTTAGAGGACTACGAGCAGTACTTC.

V is TRBV9 and J is TRBJ2-2, with D possibly TRBD1 on 5 matching bases. Germline CDR1 reads SGDLS; CDR2 reads YYNGEE. This CDR3 contains 15 residues. V lost 0 bases, J lost 4 bases, and 10 bases lay in between. The CDR3 loop reads CASSVEAGITGELFF. Written as DNA, the CDR3 is TGTGCCAGCAGCGTAGAGGCAGGGATCACCGGGGAGCTGTTTTTT. The full variable domain, rest sourced from reference TRBV9 and TRBJ2-2, is DSGVTQTPKHLITATGQRVTLRCSPRSGDLSVYWYQQSLDQGLQFLIQYYNGEERAKGNILERFSAQQFPDLHSELNLSSLELGDSALYFCASSVEAGITGELFFGEGSRLTVL.